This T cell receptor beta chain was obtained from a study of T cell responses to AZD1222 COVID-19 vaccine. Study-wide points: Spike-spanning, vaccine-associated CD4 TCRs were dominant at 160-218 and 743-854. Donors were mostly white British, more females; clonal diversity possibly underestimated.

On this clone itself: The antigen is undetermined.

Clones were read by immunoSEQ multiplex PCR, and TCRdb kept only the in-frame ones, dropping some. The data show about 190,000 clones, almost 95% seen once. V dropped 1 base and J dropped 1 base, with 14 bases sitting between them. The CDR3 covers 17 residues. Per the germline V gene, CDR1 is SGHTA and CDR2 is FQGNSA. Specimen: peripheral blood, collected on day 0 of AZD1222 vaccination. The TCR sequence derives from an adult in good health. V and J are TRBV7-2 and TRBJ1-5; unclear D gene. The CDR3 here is CASSLVPPGSSNQPQHF. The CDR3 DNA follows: TGTGCCAGCAGCTTAGTTCCCCCGGGATCAAGCAATCAGCCCCAGCATTTT. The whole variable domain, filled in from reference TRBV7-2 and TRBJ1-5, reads GAGVSQSPSNKVTEKGKDVELRCDPISGHTALYWYRQSLGQGLEFLIYFQGNSAPDKSGLPSDRFSAERTGGSVSTLTIQRTQQEDSAVYLCASSLVPPGSSNQPQHFGDGTRLSIL.